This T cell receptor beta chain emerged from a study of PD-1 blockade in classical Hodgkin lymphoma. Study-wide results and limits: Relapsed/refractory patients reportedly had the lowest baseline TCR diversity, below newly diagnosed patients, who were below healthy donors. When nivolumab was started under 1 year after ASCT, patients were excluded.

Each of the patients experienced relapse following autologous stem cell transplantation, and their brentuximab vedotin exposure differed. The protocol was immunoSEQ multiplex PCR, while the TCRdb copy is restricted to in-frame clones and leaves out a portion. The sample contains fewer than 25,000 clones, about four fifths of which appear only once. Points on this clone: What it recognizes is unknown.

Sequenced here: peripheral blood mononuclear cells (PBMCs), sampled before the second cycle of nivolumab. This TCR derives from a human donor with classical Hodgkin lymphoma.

Here the CDR3 DNA reads TGTGCCAGCAGCCAAGCTAGGGGCACAGATACGCAGTATTTT. Protein sequence: CASSQARGTDTQYF. The chain is built from TRBV14 and TRBJ2-3; D gene ambiguous. Germline CDR1 reads SGHDN; CDR2 reads FVKESK. CDR3 length: 14 amino acids. V was pared by 1 base and J by 1 base, with 6 bases between.